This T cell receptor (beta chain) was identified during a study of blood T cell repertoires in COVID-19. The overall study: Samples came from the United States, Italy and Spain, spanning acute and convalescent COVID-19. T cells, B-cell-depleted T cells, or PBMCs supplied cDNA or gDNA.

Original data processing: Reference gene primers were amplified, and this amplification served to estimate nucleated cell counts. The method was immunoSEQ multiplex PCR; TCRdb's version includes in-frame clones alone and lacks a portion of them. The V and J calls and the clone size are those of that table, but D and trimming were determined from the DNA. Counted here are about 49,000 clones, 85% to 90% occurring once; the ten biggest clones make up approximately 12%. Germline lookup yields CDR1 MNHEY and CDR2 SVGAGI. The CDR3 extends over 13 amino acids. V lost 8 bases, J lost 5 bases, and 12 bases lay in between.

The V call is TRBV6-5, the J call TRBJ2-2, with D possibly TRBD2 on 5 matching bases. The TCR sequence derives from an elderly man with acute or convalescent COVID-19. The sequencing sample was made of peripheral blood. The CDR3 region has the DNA TGTGCCAGCCTAGGGCGGGCGACCGGGGAGCTGTTTTTT. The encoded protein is CASLGRATGELFF.